This section outlines one T cell receptor (beta chain) sequence together with its context. The CDR3 length is 14 residues. The germline V gene has CDR1 SGHRS and CDR2 YFSETQ. The V end was cut by 4 bases, the J end by 0 bases, with 10 bases between. Original methodology: Reference gene primer amplification gave nucleated cell count estimates. Clones were sequenced by immunoSEQ multiplex PCR, and TCRdb holds only the in-frame ones, with some missing. D and trimming come from the DNA, and the V and J calls and clone size come from that table. The table lists 100,000 to 150,000 clones, roughly four fifths of them singletons. The sample is drawn from a study of blood T cell repertoires in COVID-19. Study-level information: COVID-19 samples from acute and convalescent phases originated in the United States, Italy and Spain.

V and J are TRBV5-1 and TRBJ1-1, with a weak D call TRBD1 (5 bases). The source material was peripheral blood. This receptor was obtained from a woman aged 45 to 65 with acute or convalescent COVID-19. For the CDR3, the DNA is TGCGCCAGCAGCCCGGGGGTTATGAACACTGAAGCTTTCTTT. Translated, it gives CASSPGVMNTEAFF.